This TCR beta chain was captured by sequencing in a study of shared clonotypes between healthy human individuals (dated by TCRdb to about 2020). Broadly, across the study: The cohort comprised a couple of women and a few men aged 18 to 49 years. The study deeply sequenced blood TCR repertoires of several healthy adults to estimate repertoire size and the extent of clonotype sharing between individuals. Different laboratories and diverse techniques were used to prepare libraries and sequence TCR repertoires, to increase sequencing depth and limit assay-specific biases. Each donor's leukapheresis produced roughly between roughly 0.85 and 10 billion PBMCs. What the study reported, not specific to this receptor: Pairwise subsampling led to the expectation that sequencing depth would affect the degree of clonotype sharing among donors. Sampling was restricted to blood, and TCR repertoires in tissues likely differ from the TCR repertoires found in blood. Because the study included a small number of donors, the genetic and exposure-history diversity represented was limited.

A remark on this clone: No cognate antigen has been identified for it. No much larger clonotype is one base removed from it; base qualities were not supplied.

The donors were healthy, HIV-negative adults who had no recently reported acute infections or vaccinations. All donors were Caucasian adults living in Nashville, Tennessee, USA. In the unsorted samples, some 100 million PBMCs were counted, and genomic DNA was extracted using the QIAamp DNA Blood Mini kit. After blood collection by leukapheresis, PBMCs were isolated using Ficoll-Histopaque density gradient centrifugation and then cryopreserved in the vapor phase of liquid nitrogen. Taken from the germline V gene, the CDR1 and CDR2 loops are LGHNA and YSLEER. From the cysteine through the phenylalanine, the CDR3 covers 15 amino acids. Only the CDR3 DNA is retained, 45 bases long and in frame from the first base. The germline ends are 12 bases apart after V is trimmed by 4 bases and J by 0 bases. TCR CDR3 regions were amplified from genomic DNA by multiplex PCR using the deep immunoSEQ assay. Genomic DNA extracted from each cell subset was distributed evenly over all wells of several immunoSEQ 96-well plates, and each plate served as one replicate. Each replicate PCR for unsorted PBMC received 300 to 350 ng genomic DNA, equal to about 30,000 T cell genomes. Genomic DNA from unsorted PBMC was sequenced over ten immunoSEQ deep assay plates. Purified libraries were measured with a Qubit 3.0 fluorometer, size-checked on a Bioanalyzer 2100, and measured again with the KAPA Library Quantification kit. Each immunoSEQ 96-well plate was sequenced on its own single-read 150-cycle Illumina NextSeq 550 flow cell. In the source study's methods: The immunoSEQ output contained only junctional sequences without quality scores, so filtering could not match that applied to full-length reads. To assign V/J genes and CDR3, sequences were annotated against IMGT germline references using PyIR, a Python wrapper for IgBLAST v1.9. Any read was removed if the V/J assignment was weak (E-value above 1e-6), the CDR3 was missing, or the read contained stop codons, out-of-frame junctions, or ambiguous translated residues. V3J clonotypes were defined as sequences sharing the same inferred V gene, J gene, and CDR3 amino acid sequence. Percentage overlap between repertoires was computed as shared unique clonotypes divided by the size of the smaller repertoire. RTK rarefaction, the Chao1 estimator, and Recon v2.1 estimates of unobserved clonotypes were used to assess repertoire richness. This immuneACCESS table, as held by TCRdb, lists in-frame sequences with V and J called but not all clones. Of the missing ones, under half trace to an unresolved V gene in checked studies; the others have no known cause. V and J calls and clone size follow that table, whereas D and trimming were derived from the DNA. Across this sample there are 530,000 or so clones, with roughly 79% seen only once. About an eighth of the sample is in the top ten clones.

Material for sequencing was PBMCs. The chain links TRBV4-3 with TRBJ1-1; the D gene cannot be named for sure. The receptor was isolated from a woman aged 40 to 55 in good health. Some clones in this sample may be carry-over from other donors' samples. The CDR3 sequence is CASSPRSGVNTEAFF. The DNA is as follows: TGCGCCAGCAGCCCCAGATCCGGGGTGAACACTGAAGCTTTCTTT.